Below, 24 T cell receptor beta chains from the same sample are listed, as sequenced in a study of cytomegalovirus exposure and HLA in healthy donors. Both 60 Vbeta primers and 13 Jbeta primers went into the PCR. Some clones are missing from TCRdb's copy, which holds only in-frame ones; the method was immunoSEQ multiplex PCR. The sample includes 150,000 to 200,000 clones, about 79% of them seen just once. Material for sequencing was PBMCs. The receptors were sampled from a man aged 18 to 30 in good health and CMV-seronegative.

The genes are TRBV5-6 and TRBJ2-1, with 7 bases lining up with TRBD2. Germline values: CDR1 SGHDT, CDR2 YYEEEE. Unmatched junction bases numbered 0, after V lost 2 bases and J lost 7 bases. The CDR3 runs to 12 residues. DNA of the CDR3: TGTGCCAGCAGCTTACTAGCGAATGAGCAGTTCTTC. Residues: CASSLLANEQFF.

The V gene is TRBV6-5, the J gene TRBJ2-7; TRBD2 matches 8 bases. The ends lost 5 bases at V and 6 bases at J; junction bases unmatched: 3. Germline V gives CDR1 MNHEY, CDR2 SVGAGI. The CDR3 runs 12 residues. This CDR3 is CASSAGGGEQYF. CDR3 DNA sequence: TGTGCCAGCAGTGCGGGGGGCGGCGAGCAGTACTTC.

V gene TRBV13 combines with J gene TRBJ1-2, with D possibly TRBD1 on 6 matching bases. Germline loops: CDR1 PRHDT, CDR2 FYEKMQ (reference sequence). This CDR3 is built from 14 residues. Trimming removed 2 bases at V and 3 bases at J, with 10 bases between. This chain's CDR3 is CASSLNPGDYGYTF. CDR3 DNA: TGTGCCAGCAGCTTAAATCCAGGGGACTATGGCTACACCTTC.

The chain carries TRBV25-1 and TRBJ1-5, with 9 nucleotides matching TRBD1. CDR1 is MGHDK, CDR2 SYGVNS, per germline. Germline trimming cut 6 bases from V and 6 bases from J; bases unmatched to any gene: 6. This CDR3 has 14 residues. The CDR3 loop reads CASRGQGTGQPQHF. CDR3 nucleotide sequence: TGTGCCAGCAGGGGACAGGGAACGGGTCAGCCCCAGCATTTT.

This clone came up once. The gene calls are TRBV23-1 and TRBJ2-7, with 8 bases lining up with TRBD1. TRBV23-1 is an ORF, and what it does is uncertain. The CDR3 covers 15 residues. Trimming removed 7 bases from V and 2 bases from J; junction bases left unmatched: 10. CDR3 loop: CASKKAGGYPYEQYF. CDR3 coding DNA: TGCGCCAGCAAAAAGGCAGGGGGCTATCCCTACGAGCAGTACTTC.

The chain uses TRBV18 and TRBJ1-6, with D hard to call. The CDR3 runs to 15 residues. V was cut by 2 bases and J by 10 bases, with 15 bases left in between. Germline-derived CDR1 and CDR2 are KGHSH and LQKENI. For the CDR3, the DNA is TGTGCCAGCTCACCATACCAGACCCACGGGTCACCCCTCCACTTT. Its protein is CASSPYQTHGSPLHF.

This chain joins TRBV5-6 and TRBJ2-3; D is undetermined. Germline CDR1 is SGHDT and CDR2 is YYEEEE. The V end was cut by 5 bases, the J end by 0 bases, with 10 bases between. This CDR3 spans 14 amino acids. Written as DNA, the CDR3 is TGTGCCAGCAGGGTGAGGTCGAGCACAGATACGCAGTATTTT. It encodes CASRVRSSTDTQYF.

This chain uses TRBV6-5 with TRBJ1-1; no firm D call. Trimming cost V 2 bases and J 0 bases, with 10 bases left between them. This CDR3 spans 15 amino acids. Germline V gene lookup returns CDR1 MNHEY and CDR2 SVGAGI. Here the CDR3 DNA reads TGTGCCAGCAGTTACGGTGAGCTCATGAACACTGAAGCTTTCTTT. Protein product: CASSYGELMNTEAFF.

V is TRBV10-3 and J is TRBJ2-1, with D maybe TRBD2 (6 bases). The germline V and J ends were trimmed by 6 bases and 9 bases, with 18 bases remaining between them. Per germline, CDR1 ENHRY and CDR2 SYGVKD. This CDR3 region has 14 residues. The CDR3 DNA reads TGTGCCATCAGATACCTACCTAGCGTAGGTGAGCAGTTCTTC. Its protein product is CAIRYLPSVGEQFF.

The chain carries TRBV19 and TRBJ2-7; 10 bases match TRBD1. The CDR3 is 13 amino acids. Germline trimming cut 4 bases from V and 4 bases from J; bases unmatched to any gene: 1. Germline V gives CDR1 LNHDA, CDR2 SQIVND (reference sequence). CDR3 amino acids: CASSRDRGYEQYF. In DNA, the CDR3 is TGTGCCAGTAGTAGGGACAGGGGTTACGAGCAGTACTTC.

This clone occurred a few times. The chain links TRBV28 to TRBJ1-3, with 9 bases fitting TRBD1. The CDR3 is 17 amino acids. The V gene's germline CDR1 is MDHEN and CDR2 SYDVKM. V gave up 7 bases and J gave up 0 bases; unmatched junction bases: 10. This CDR3 reads CASKGTGGSSSGNTIYF. The CDR3 DNA reads as TGTGCCAGCAAAGGTACAGGGGGCTCGAGCTCTGGAAACACCATATATTTT.

This clone was detected only a few times. The chain joins TRBV4-1 to TRBJ2-3, with 9 bases that match TRBD2. V shed 1 base and J 6 bases; nucleotides not matched to a gene: 8. Germline V gene lookup returns CDR1 MGHRA and CDR2 YSYEKL. This CDR3 is built from 16 residues. The CDR3 bases are TGCGCCAGCAGCCAAGGACTTAGCGGGGGCGGGGATACGCAGTATTTT. Amino acids: CASSQGLSGGGDTQYF.

In this sample, this clone turned up a few times. This chain joins TRBV7-9 and TRBJ1-2; D perhaps matches TRBD1 (6 bases). CDR1 is SEHNR and CDR2 is FQNEAQ in the germline V gene (reference sequence). Trimming pared 4 bases from V and 6 bases from J, leaving 6 bases between. The CDR3 covers 11 residues. CDR3 bases: TGTGCCAGCAGCTACAGGGATGGCTACACCTTC. Amino acid sequence: CASSYRDGYTF.

V and J are TRBV2 and TRBJ2-7; a weak D match, TRBD2 (6 bases). V lost 7 bases and J lost 5, with 18 bases in between. There are 14 residues in the CDR3. Per the germline V gene, CDR1 is SNHLY and CDR2 is FYNNEI. In DNA form, the CDR3 reads TGTGCCAGCACTAGGTCTAGCGCGTGGGACGAGCAGTACTTC. Translating gives CASTRSSAWDEQYF.

The CDR3 region is CAPEVGSPRGQPQHF. In DNA form, the CDR3 reads TGTGCCCCAGAGGTGGGCTCCCCACGGGGACAGCCCCAGCATTTT. The V and J genes are TRBV19 and TRBJ1-5; no reliable D call. Looked up from germline, CDR1 is LNHDA and CDR2 is SQIVND (reference sequence). Trimming left V 11 bases short and J 7 bases short, with 24 bases between. The CDR3 runs to 15 residues.

This chain connects TRBV19 to TRBJ1-1; D is uncertain. The CDR3 totals 14 residues. CDR1 and CDR2 (germline): LNHDA, SQIVND (reference sequence). Trimming removed 4 bases from V and 4 bases from J, with 13 bases in between. CDR3 DNA: TGTGCCAGTAGTAAGGCCCGGGGAGTCACTGAAGCTTTCTTT. It specifies CASSKARGVTEAFF.

The rearrangement joins TRBV9 to TRBJ1-1; D gene unclear. Between the trimmed V and J ends, which lost 3 bases and 8 bases, there was a span of 11 bases. CDR3 length equals 12 residues. CDR1 is SGDLS, CDR2 YYNGEE, per germline. This CDR3 is CASSGGREEAFF. The CDR3 bases are TGTGCCAGCAGCGGCGGACGGGAGGAAGCTTTCTTT. Using reference TRBV9 and TRBJ1-1 for the parts outside the CDR3, the full variable domain is DSGVTQTPKHLITATGQRVTLRCSPRSGDLSVYWYQQSLDQGLQFLIQYYNGEERAKGNILERFSAQQFPDLHSELNLSSLELGDSALYFCASSGGREEAFFGQGTRLTVV.

This sequence joins TRBV9 and TRBJ2-7; the D gene is possibly TRBD2 (6 bases). Trimming removed 2 bases from V and 0 bases from J, with 9 bases in between. The CDR3 length is 14 residues. CDR1 and CDR2 from the germline V gene are SGDLS and YYNGEE. The CDR3 sequence: CASSVLAHSYEQYF. DNA for the CDR3: TGTGCCAGCAGCGTCCTAGCGCACTCCTACGAGCAGTACTTC.

Written as DNA, the CDR3 is TGTGCCATCAGTGTTCCGGGGGGCGCGGATACTGAAGCTTTCTTT. It yields the protein CAISVPGGADTEAFF. The J gene is TRBJ1-1, the V gene TRBV10-3; D might be TRBD1 (6 bases). The CDR3 has 15 amino acids. Germline CDR1 reads ENHRY; CDR2 reads SYGVKD. Trimming took 4 bases from V and 5 from J, leaving 17 bases between them.

As regards this clone: Possible read error: a much larger clone is one base away. V is TRBV5-1 and J is TRBJ2-5, with TRBD2 identical over 12 bases. The DNA matches TRBJ2-7 better at its end, which makes the J call doubtful. Germline CDR1 SGHRS, CDR2 YFSETQ. The length of the CDR3 is 15 residues. For the CDR3, the DNA is TGCGCCAGCAGCCTCGGACTAGCGGGGACCTACGAGCAGTACTTC. Protein: CASSLGLAGTYEQYF.

The chain couples TRBV30 to TRBJ2-7; TRBD2 might be the D (5 bases). Trimming pared 5 bases from V and 11 bases from J, leaving 7 bases between. The CDR3 spans 8 residues. The germline V gene has CDR1 GTSNPN and CDR2 SVGIG (reference sequence). The CDR3 coding sequence is TGTGCCTGGGGGGAGAAGTACTTC. Translated: CAWGEKYF.

J is TRBJ2-7 and V is TRBV6-5; a possible D gene is TRBD1 (8 bases). This CDR3 region has 15 residues. CDR1 is MNHEY, CDR2 SVGAGI, per germline. The V gene lost 6 bases and the J gene lost 3 bases, with 18 bases spanning the gap. CDR3: CASRYRTGGVYEQYF. The CDR3 coding sequence is TGTGCCAGCAGATATCGAACAGGGGGGGTCTACGAGCAGTACTTC.

The chain carries TRBV10-3 and TRBJ1-3; D is possibly TRBD1 (5 bases). Germline V CDR1 and CDR2: ENHRY, SYGVKD. The CDR3 contains 15 residues. Deletions cut 8 bases from V and 1 base from J, with 15 bases between. The CDR3 DNA sequence: TGTGCCATCTCTGGCGGGGCGGTTTCTGGAAACACCATATATTTT. The encoded protein is CAISGGAVSGNTIYF.

This chain joins TRBV2 and TRBJ1-2, with D hard to call. The CDR3 has 13 residues. In germline, CDR1 is SNHLY, CDR2 FYNNEI. V shed 8 bases and J shed 4 bases, with 14 bases lying between them. CDR3 residues: CASQPTYPYGYTF. The CDR3, as DNA: TGTGCCAGCCAACCGACATACCCCTATGGCTACACCTTC.